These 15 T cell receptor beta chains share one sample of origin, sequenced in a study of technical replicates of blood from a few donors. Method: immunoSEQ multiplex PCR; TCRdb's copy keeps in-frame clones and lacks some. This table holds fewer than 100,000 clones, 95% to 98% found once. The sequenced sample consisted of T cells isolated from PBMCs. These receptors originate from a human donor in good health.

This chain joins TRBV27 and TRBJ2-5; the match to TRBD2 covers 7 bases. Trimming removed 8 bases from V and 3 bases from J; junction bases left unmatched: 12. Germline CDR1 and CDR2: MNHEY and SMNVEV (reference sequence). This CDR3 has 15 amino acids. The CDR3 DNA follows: TGTGCCAGCTCCCCTTGGGAGGGAGGGAAAGAGACCCAGTACTTC. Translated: CASSPWEGGKETQYF.

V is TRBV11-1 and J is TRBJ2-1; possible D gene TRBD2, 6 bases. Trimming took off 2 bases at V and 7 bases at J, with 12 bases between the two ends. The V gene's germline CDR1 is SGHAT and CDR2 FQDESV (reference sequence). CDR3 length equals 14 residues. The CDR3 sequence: CASSLTGTPNEQFF. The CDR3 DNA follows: TGTGCCAGCAGCTTAACCGGGACTCCTAATGAGCAGTTCTTC.

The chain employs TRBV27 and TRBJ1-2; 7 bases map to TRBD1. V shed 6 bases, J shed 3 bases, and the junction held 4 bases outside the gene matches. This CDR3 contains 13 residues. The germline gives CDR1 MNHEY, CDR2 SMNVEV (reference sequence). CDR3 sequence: CASRSTGDYGYTF. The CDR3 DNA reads TGTGCCAGCAGAAGTACAGGGGACTATGGCTACACCTTC.

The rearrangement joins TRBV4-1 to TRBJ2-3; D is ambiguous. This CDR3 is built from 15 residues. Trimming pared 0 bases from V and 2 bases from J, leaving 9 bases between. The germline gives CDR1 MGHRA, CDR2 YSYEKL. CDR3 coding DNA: TGCGCCAGCAGCCAAGATAGTCATCCCACAGATACGCAGTATTTT. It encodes CASSQDSHPTDTQYF.

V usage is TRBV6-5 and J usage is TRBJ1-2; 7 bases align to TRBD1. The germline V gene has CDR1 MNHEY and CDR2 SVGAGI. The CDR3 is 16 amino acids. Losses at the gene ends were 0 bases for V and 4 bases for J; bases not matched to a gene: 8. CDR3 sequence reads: CASSYSNQGVLYGYTF. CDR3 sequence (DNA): TGTGCCAGCAGTTACTCGAATCAGGGGGTCCTCTATGGCTACACCTTC.

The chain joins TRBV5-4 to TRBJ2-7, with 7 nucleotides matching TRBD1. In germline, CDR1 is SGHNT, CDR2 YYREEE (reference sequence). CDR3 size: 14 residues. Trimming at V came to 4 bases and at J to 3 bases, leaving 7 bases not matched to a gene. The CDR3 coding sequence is TGTGCCAGCAGCCCGACAGGACAGGTCTACGAGCAGTACTTC. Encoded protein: CASSPTGQVYEQYF.

CDR3 nucleotide sequence: TGTGCCAGCAGCTTGTGGACGCGGGAGACCCTCTACGAGCAGTACTTC. Amino acids: CASSLWTRETLYEQYF. This sequence joins TRBV5-6 and TRBJ2-7, with TRBD2 matching 7 bases. V lost 1 base and J lost 3; bases outside the gene matches: 10. CDR3 size: 16 residues. Germline V gene lookup returns CDR1 SGHDT and CDR2 YYEEEE.

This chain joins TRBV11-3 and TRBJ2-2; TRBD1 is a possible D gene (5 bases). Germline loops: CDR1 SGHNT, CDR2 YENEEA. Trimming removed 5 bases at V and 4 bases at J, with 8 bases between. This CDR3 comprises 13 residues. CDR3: CASSPQGTGELFF. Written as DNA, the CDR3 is TGTGCCAGCAGCCCCCAGGGCACCGGGGAGCTGTTTTTT.

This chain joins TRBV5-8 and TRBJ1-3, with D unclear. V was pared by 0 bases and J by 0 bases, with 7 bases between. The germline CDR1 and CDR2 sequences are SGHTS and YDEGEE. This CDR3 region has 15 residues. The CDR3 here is CASSLAKLSGNTIYF. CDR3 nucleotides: TGTGCCAGCAGCTTGGCCAAACTCTCTGGAAACACCATATATTTT.

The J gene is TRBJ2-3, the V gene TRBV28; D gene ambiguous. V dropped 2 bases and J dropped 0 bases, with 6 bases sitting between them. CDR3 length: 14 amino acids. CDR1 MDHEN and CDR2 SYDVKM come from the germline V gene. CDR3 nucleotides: TGTGCCAGCAGTTTAGTTTATAGCACAGATACGCAGTATTTT. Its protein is CASSLVYSTDTQYF.

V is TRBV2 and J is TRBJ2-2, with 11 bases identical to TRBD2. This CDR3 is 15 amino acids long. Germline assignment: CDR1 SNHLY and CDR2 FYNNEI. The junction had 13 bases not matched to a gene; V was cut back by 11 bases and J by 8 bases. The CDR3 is CASSGLAGRWGELFF. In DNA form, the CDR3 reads TGTGCCTCCTCAGGACTAGCGGGCCGTTGGGGGGAGCTGTTTTTT. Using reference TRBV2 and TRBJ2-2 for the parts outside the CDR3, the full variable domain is EPEVTQTPSHQVTQMGQEVILRCVPISNHLYFYWYRQILGQKVEFLVSFYNNEISEKSEIFDDQFSVERPDGSNFTLKIRSTKLEDSAMYFCASSGLAGRWGELFFGEGSRLTVL.

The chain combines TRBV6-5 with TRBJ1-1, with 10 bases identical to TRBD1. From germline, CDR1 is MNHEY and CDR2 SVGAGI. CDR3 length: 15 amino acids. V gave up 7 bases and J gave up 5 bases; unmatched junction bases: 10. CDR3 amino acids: CASKTGGVLGTEAFF. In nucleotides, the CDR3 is TGTGCCAGCAAGACAGGGGGCGTATTGGGAACTGAAGCTTTCTTT.

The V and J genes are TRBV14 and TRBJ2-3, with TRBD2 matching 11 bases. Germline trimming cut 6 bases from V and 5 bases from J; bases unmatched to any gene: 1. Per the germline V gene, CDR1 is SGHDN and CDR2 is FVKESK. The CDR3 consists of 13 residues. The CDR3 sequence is CASSSGRVDTQYF. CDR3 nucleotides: TGTGCCAGCAGTAGCGGGAGGGTAGATACGCAGTATTTT.

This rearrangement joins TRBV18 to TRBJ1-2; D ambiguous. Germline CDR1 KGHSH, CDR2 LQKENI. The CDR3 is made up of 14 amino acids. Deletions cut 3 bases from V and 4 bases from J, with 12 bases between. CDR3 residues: CASSPSDTPYGYTF. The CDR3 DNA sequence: TGTGCCAGCTCACCCTCAGACACCCCCTATGGCTACACCTTC.

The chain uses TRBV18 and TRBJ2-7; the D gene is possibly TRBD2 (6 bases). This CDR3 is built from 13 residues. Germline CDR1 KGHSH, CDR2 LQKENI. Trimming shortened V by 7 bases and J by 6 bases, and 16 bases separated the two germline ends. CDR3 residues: CASLWTTGPEQYF. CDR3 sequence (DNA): TGTGCCAGCTTATGGACTACTGGGCCCGAGCAGTACTTC.